This T cell receptor beta chain was sequenced during a study of CD8+ T cells in alopecia areata listed by TCRdb under 2018. For the study in its entirety: Treated patients were enrolled in an open-label pilot trial of oral tofacitinib, 5 to 10 mg twice daily, for moderate-to-severe alopecia areata. On the human side, TCRbeta sequencing was run on scalp tissue and on sorted CD4+ and CD8+ peripheral blood T cells from healthy controls and from alopecia areata patients with either patchy or totalis/universalis disease. Amplification of TCRbeta CDR3 regions was done by immunoSEQ multiplex PCR using 35 Vbeta forward primers and 13 Jbeta reverse primers. High-throughput TCRbeta sequencing was used to examine T cell clonal expansion in alopecia areata in both the C3H/HeJ mouse model and human patients. RNA was extracted with the PAXgene miRNA kit for fixed scalp, the miRNeasy kit for PBMCs, and the RNeasy kit for mouse skin. The SALT score, which quantifies the percentage of affected scalp surface area, was used to measure disease severity in treated patients. Scalp clonality was compared among normal scalp (n=4), patchy alopecia areata scalp (n=8), and alopecia totalis/universalis scalp (n=8). Tofacitinib was given for 6 to 18 months, followed by 6 months of follow-up off drug to assess delayed response and recurrence. Biopsies were taken from tofacitinib-treated patients at baseline and at 4 and 24 weeks of treatment, and a later scalp biopsy was taken in several of the tofacitinib-treated patients.

From a lookup of the germline V gene, CDR1 and CDR2 are MGHRA and YSYEKL. The CDR3 goes from the cysteine to the phenylalanine over 16 residues. This entry keeps only the CDR3 DNA: 48 bases, framed from base 1. Trimming costs V 4 bases and J 6 bases, and their ends lie 18 bases apart. The time point tag for this specimen amounts to: 24 weeks on oral tofacitinib. Per the publication, the treatment or condition label means: oral pan-JAK inhibitor, 5-10 mg twice daily. Peripheral blood and lesional scalp punch biopsies were obtained from patients with alopecia areata. PBMCs were isolated by density centrifugation and stained for CD3, CD4 and CD8, and CD4+ and CD8+ T cells were sorted on a FACSAria. Beyond this particular receptor, the publication reports: Because the treated cohort was small and included a single nonresponder, larger studies are needed to assess links between baseline CD8+ expansion and response. Compared with mice, TCR sequences shared between patients were less clear, possibly partly because of HLA diversity across the patient population. Many expanded lesional clones were found to persist in scalp and blood during tofacitinib treatment, and relapse after treatment cessation may be partly explained by this persistence. Lesional scalp, especially in alopecia totalis/universalis, showed higher clonality and more expanded CD8+ clones than normal scalp, suggesting antigenic drive. Unlike mouse skin, which is dominated by gammadelta T cells, normal human skin has resident alphabeta T cells that are also sequenced, and this complicates analysis of the scalp TCR repertoire. Tofacitinib significantly lowered scalp clonality and the number of expanded CD8+ clones among the top 100 scalp clones.

Notes on this clone: What this receptor recognizes is not known. It has no much larger one-base neighbor in the sample; base qualities were not kept.

Receptor libraries were prepared by the immunoSEQ multiplex PCR assay. RNA was extracted from all samples and reverse transcribed into cDNA as template for TCR sequencing. SuperScript III was used to make first-strand cDNA, primed with a 2:1 mix of oligo-dT and random hexamers. A synthetic immune receptor repertoire was used to assess amplification bias, and residual bias was removed computationally. The published analysis was carried out like this. Raw reads were preprocessed to remove errors, and CDR3 was defined by IMGT conventions from the conserved cysteine to phenylalanine. Clonality was computed as 1 minus the Shannon entropy, with the entropy normalized by log2 of the number of productive unique TCRs. Scalp TCRbeta sequences were cross-referenced with sorted blood CD4 and CD8 repertoires so that the CD4 or CD8 identity of scalp clones could be inferred. Held by TCRdb, this immuneACCESS table contains in-frame sequences only and omits some clones. Under half of the omission traces to an unresolved V gene where checked; the cause of the rest is unknown. Clone size and V and J calls were adopted from that table, with D and trimming inferred from the DNA. The sample table records 150,000 to 200,000 clones; about three fifths of these occur just once. The ten largest account for over 10% of the sample.

The sequence joins TRBV4-1 to TRBJ1-4, and the D gene may be TRBD1, 5 bases matching. The sequence came from a human donor with alopecia areata. The sample was CD8+ T cells sorted from blood, taken at week 24, from a patient treated with tofacitinib. The nucleotide sequence reads TGCGCCAGCAGCCTTTTCTCGCCTGGAGGGGATGAAAAACTGTTTTTT. Translated, this is CASSLFSPGGDEKLFF.